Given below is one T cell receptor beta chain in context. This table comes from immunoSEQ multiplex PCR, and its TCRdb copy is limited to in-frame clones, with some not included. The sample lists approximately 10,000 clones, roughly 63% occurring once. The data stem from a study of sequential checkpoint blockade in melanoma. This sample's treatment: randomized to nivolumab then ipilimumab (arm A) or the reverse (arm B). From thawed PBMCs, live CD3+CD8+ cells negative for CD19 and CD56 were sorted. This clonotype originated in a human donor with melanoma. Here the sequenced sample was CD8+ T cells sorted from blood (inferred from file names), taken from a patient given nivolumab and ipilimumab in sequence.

CDR3 amino acids: CASSLGRGVPTKTQETQYF. In DNA, the CDR3 is TGTGCCAGCAGCTTAGGCCGGGGTGTTCCCACTAAGACCCAAGAGACCCAGTACTTC. The chain has TRBV13 and TRBJ2-5; the D gene is possibly TRBD2 (5 bases). Trimming took 0 bases from V and 1 from J, leaving 21 bases between them. The length of the CDR3 is 19 residues. The germline V gene encodes CDR1 PRHDT and CDR2 FYEKMQ (reference sequence).